Sequencing of this T cell receptor beta chain was carried out in a study of lymphopenia after photon versus proton radiotherapy. Assay: immunoSEQ multiplex PCR; the TCRdb copy retains only in-frame clones and omits some. The sample includes 20,000 to 25,000 clones, nearly 95% of them seen just once. This specimen was peripheral blood, taken from a patient treated with proton-based radiotherapy. This sequence was found in a woman in her 70s with pancreatic cancer. Some clones in this sample may be carry-over from other donors' samples.

The CDR3 bases are TGTGCCAGCAGTTTAAAGGCCGACATCTATGGCTACACCTTC. It codes for CASSLKADIYGYTF. The chain employs TRBV28 and TRBJ1-2; D remains ambiguous. Trimming shortened V by 2 bases and J by 4 bases, and 11 bases separated the two germline ends. In germline, CDR1 is MDHEN, CDR2 SYDVKM. The CDR3 sequence is 14 residues long.